These 26 T cell receptor beta chains originate from one sample sequenced in a study of T cell responses to AZD1222 COVID-19 vaccine. Data came from immunoSEQ multiplex PCR; TCRdb stores just in-frame clones and leaves some out. Altogether 85,000 to 95,000 clones are present, 85% to 90% being singletons, with the ten largest covering almost 8.5%. The material was peripheral blood, obtained on day 0 of AZD1222 vaccination. All receptors come from an adult in good health.

The chain's CDR3 is CASSQLRTGGSYEQYF. As DNA, the CDR3 is TGTGCCAGCAGCCAACTCCGGACAGGGGGATCCTACGAGCAGTACTTC. The gene calls are TRBV3-1 (or the pseudogene TRBV3-2) and TRBJ2-7; 10 bases are a match to TRBD1. There are 16 residues in the CDR3. The germline CDR1 and CDR2 sequences are LGHDT and YNNKEL (reference sequence). The J segment lost 1 base and the V segment lost 2 bases, leaving 5 bases of the junction unmatched.

This chain joins TRBV5-1 and TRBJ1-2, with unresolved D. The CDR3 consists of 12 residues. Trimming stripped 0 bases from V and 7 bases from J, with 7 bases between. Per the germline V gene, CDR1 is SGHRS and CDR2 is YFSETQ. CDR3 coding DNA: TGCGCCAGCAGCTTGGGGAAGGGTGGCTACACCTTC. Its translation is CASSLGKGGYTF.

The chain combines TRBV15 with TRBJ2-7; D is undetermined. Germline V gene data show CDR1 as LNHNV and CDR2 as YYDKDF (reference sequence). This CDR3 has 16 amino acids. V lost 0 bases and J 3 bases, leaving 15 bases between the germline ends. In DNA form, the CDR3 reads TGTGCCACCAGCAGAGATCGGCCCAGGTATGGCTACGAGCAGTACTTC. Translated: CATSRDRPRYGYEQYF.

The chain carries TRBV7-9 and TRBJ1-2; maybe TRBD1 (5 bases). This CDR3 is built from 14 residues. CDR1 and CDR2 from the germline V gene are SEHNR and FQNEAQ (reference sequence). Trimming cost V 6 bases and J 0 bases, with 11 bases left between them. CDR3 amino acids: CASSPQGANYGYTF. As DNA, the CDR3 is TGTGCCAGCAGTCCCCAGGGAGCTAACTATGGCTACACCTTC.

V gene TRBV6-5 combines with J gene TRBJ2-3; D is ambiguous. This CDR3 comprises 13 residues. V was pared by 7 bases and J by 4 bases, with 12 bases between. Per germline, CDR1 MNHEY and CDR2 SVGAGI. DNA of the CDR3: TGTGCCAGCACGGCTAGAACCGCAGATACGCAGTATTTT. Translating it yields CASTARTADTQYF.

The chain has TRBV6-6 and TRBJ1-3, with D possibly matching TRBD1 (6 bases). With 6 bases removed from V and 4 bases from J, the gap between germline ends came to 7 bases. This CDR3 is built from 12 residues. The germline CDR1 and CDR2 sequences are MNHNY and SVGAGI (reference sequence). CDR3 DNA sequence: TGTGCCAGCAGAGGACAGGGAAACACCATATATTTT. It codes for CASRGQGNTIYF.

The rearrangement uses TRBV5-5 and TRBJ1-1; D call uncertain. The germline V gene encodes CDR1 SGHKS and CDR2 YYEKEE (reference sequence). The V end was cut by 1 base, the J end by 6 bases, with 16 bases between. The CDR3 loop spans 15 amino acids. The CDR3 sequence: CASSLYPGSEAEAFF. The CDR3, as DNA: TGTGCCAGCAGCTTGTATCCGGGGTCCGAAGCTGAAGCTTTCTTT.

This chain connects TRBV13 to TRBJ2-7, with a tentative D call TRBD1 (5 bases). The CDR3 covers 13 residues. CDR1 is PRHDT and CDR2 is FYEKMQ in the germline V gene (reference sequence). Trimming removed 7 bases at V and 4 bases at J, with 14 bases between. The CDR3 sequence: CASTRGAWYEQYF. CDR3 DNA sequence: TGTGCCAGCACAAGGGGCGCTTGGTACGAGCAGTACTTC. Full variable domain (rest looked up from reference TRBV13 and TRBJ2-7): AAGVIQSPRHLIKEKRETATLKCYPIPRHDTVYWYQQGPGQDPQFLISFYEKMQSDKGSIPDRFSAQQFSDYHSELNMSSLELGDSALYFCASTRGAWYEQYFGPGTRLTVT.

V and J are TRBV4-3 and TRBJ1-1, with no clear D. V was pared by 1 base and J by 5 bases, with 11 bases between. The CDR3 contains 14 residues. Germline values: CDR1 LGHNA, CDR2 YSLEER. CDR3 sequence: CASSQVEGGTEAFF. The CDR3 DNA reads as TGCGCCAGCAGCCAAGTGGAAGGTGGGACTGAAGCTTTCTTT.

The chain couples TRBV9 to TRBJ2-1, with TRBD1 matching over 7 bases. CDR1 and CDR2 (germline): SGDLS, YYNGEE. The CDR3 extends over 14 amino acids. The junction had 9 bases not matched to a gene; V was cut back by 3 bases and J by 9 bases. CDR3 region: CASSATGLGVEQFF. Written as DNA, the CDR3 is TGTGCCAGCAGCGCGACAGGGTTGGGTGTTGAGCAGTTCTTC.

The chain links TRBV6-6 to TRBJ1-1; no firm D call. From germline, CDR1 is MNHNY and CDR2 SVGAGI (reference sequence). The CDR3 covers 15 residues. V was shortened by 6 bases and J by 0 bases, with 14 bases between the two germline ends. The CDR3 here is CASSPQLIMNTEAFF. CDR3 in DNA: TGTGCCAGCAGCCCCCAGCTGATCATGAACACTGAAGCTTTCTTT.

This sequence joins TRBV7-2 and TRBJ2-7, with D unclear. V gave up 2 bases and J gave up 6 bases, with 17 bases separating them. The CDR3 runs 15 residues. Germline V lookup: CDR1 SGHTA, CDR2 FQGNSA. CDR3 loop: CASSLSTRLSGEQYF. The CDR3 DNA follows: TGTGCCAGCAGCTTAAGTACCCGGCTGTCAGGCGAGCAGTACTTC.

The genes are TRBV11-2 and TRBJ1-1, with 9 nucleotides matching TRBD1. With V trimmed by 4 bases and J by 11 bases, 8 bases remained unmatched. CDR1 and CDR2 (germline): SGHAT, FQNNGV. The CDR3 extends over 13 amino acids. CDR3 coding DNA: TGTGCCAGCAGCTCCGGGACAGGGACGCACGCTTTCTTT. Translated, it gives CASSSGTGTHAFF. Looking up the rest from reference TRBV11-2 and TRBJ1-1 gives the full variable domain: EAGVAQSPRYKIIEKRQSVAFWCNPISGHATLYWYQQILGQGPKLLIQFQNNGVVDDSQLPKDRFSAERLKGVDSTLKIQPAKLEDSAVYLCASSSGTGTHAFFGQGTRLTVV.

CDR3 amino acids: CASSYSGSSSQPQHF. The CDR3 DNA sequence: TGTGCCAGCAGTTACTCAGGGTCTTCGAGTCAGCCCCAGCATTTT. The rearrangement joins TRBV6-5 to TRBJ1-5, with unresolved D. Trimming removed 0 bases at V and 6 bases at J, with 12 bases between. The CDR3 sequence is 15 residues long. CDR1 and CDR2 (germline): MNHEY, SVGAGI.

The chain combines TRBV6-2 or TRBV6-3 with TRBJ2-7; D is ambiguous. Trimming took 4 bases from V and 6 from J, leaving 10 bases between them. The germline gives CDR1 MNHEY, CDR2 SVGEGT. The CDR3 spans 12 residues. DNA for the CDR3: TGTGCCAGCAGTTTAACTCCCTTCGAGCAGTACTTC. This codes for CASSLTPFEQYF.

The chain links TRBV7-9 to TRBJ1-2; D gene uncertain. Germline values: CDR1 SEHNR, CDR2 FQNEAQ (reference sequence). V lost 3 bases and J 1 base, leaving 9 bases between the germline ends. The CDR3 consists of 14 residues. For the CDR3, the DNA is TGTGCCAGCAGCTTGTGGGGAGATAACTATGGCTACACCTTC. This encodes CASSLWGDNYGYTF. Together with reference TRBV7-9 and TRBJ1-2, the CDR3 gives the full variable domain: DTGVSQNPRHKITKRGQNVTFRCDPISEHNRLYWYRQTLGQGPEFLTYFQNEAQLEKSRLLSDRFSAERPKGSFSTLEIQRTEQGDSAMYLCASSLWGDNYGYTFGSGTRLTVV.

V is TRBV29-1 and J is TRBJ1-2; D remains unclear. Between the trimmed V and J ends, which lost 2 bases and 7 bases, there was a span of 11 bases. Germline values: CDR1 SQVTM, CDR2 ANQGSEA. The CDR3 is 12 residues long. CDR3 nucleotide sequence: TGCAGCGTTGAAATGATTGGCTCTGGCTACACCTTC. Encoded protein: CSVEMIGSGYTF.

V and J are TRBV27 and TRBJ2-2, with D unresolved. In germline, CDR1 is MNHEY, CDR2 SMNVEV (reference sequence). The CDR3 loop spans 11 amino acids. V lost 7 bases, J lost 5 bases, and 5 bases lay in between. The CDR3 DNA follows: TGTGCCAGCACCCAGACCGGGGAGCTGTTTTTT. The encoded protein is CASTQTGELFF.

CDR3 sequence: CASSFLQGSSNEQFF. The CDR3 nucleotides read TGTGCCAGCAGTTTTCTCCAGGGAAGCTCCAATGAGCAGTTCTTC. The chain has TRBV27 and TRBJ2-1; D may be TRBD1 (5 bases). The CDR3 is 15 amino acids. Trimming left V 3 bases short and J 6 bases short, with 15 bases between. CDR1 and CDR2 from the germline V gene are MNHEY and SMNVEV (reference sequence).

The V call is TRBV11-2, the J call TRBJ1-4, with D possibly TRBD1 on 5 matching bases. This CDR3 comprises 15 residues. Germline CDR1 is SGHAT and CDR2 is FQNNGV. V gave up 1 base and J gave up 8 bases, with 14 bases separating them. CDR3 nucleotides: TGTGCCAGCAGCTTAGCGACCGGGGGGACCGAAAAACTGTTTTTT. The encoded protein is CASSLATGGTEKLFF.

The chain uses TRBV4-3 and TRBJ1-5; 7 bases agree with TRBD1. Losses at the gene ends were 6 bases for V and 3 bases for J; bases not matched to a gene: 8. The CDR3 contains 15 residues. CDR1 is LGHNA, CDR2 YSLEER, per germline. CDR3 sequence: CASSPGQTSNQPQHF. The CDR3 DNA reads as TGCGCCAGCAGTCCGGGACAGACCTCCAATCAGCCCCAGCATTTT.

The chain joins TRBV7-3 to TRBJ1-3; D remains unclear. V dropped 5 bases and J dropped 6 bases, with 8 bases sitting between them. The CDR3 is 12 amino acids. Per the germline V gene, CDR1 is SGHTA and CDR2 is FQGTGA. The DNA for the CDR3 is TGTGCCAGCAGCCCCCCCGAAAACACCATATATTTT. Protein sequence: CASSPPENTIYF.

This rearrangement joins TRBV3-1 (or the pseudogene TRBV3-2) to TRBJ2-3; D gene unclear. Germline CDR1 and CDR2: LGHDT and YNNKEL (reference sequence). CDR3 length: 14 amino acids. The V end was cut by 4 bases, the J end by 7 bases, with 15 bases between. The chain's CDR3 is CASSPQSPLYTQYF. The CDR3 DNA reads TGTGCCAGCAGCCCCCAGAGTCCCCTATATACGCAGTATTTT.

This sequence joins TRBV5-1 and TRBJ1-1; D unclear. The V gene lost 0 bases and the J gene lost 2 bases, with 11 bases spanning the gap. CDR1 SGHRS and CDR2 YFSETQ come from the germline V gene. The CDR3 runs to 15 residues. Written as DNA, the CDR3 is TGCGCCAGCAGCTTGGCTCCGGGCGCCAACACTGAAGCTTTCTTT. Translation gives CASSLAPGANTEAFF. The entire variable domain, with the rest obtained from reference TRBV5-1 and TRBJ1-1, is as follows: KAGVTQTPRYLIKTRGQQVTLSCSPISGHRSVSWYQQTPGQGLQFLFEYFSETQRNKGNFPGRFSGRQFSNSRSEMNVSTLELGDSALYLCASSLAPGANTEAFFGQGTRLTVV.

V is TRBV5-1 and J is TRBJ1-4; D gene unclear. The CDR3 consists of 15 residues. Germline V lookup: CDR1 SGHRS, CDR2 YFSETQ. Trimming removed 2 bases from V and 1 base from J, with 9 bases in between. The CDR3 protein is CASSLDFQTNEKLFF. The CDR3 nucleotides are TGCGCCAGCAGCTTAGACTTCCAAACTAATGAAAAACTGTTTTTT.

The V gene is TRBV3-1 (or the pseudogene TRBV3-2), the J gene TRBJ1-2; the D gene is possibly TRBD1 (5 bases). Germline V lookup: CDR1 LGHDT, CDR2 YNNKEL (reference sequence). The V gene lost 0 bases and the J gene lost 4 bases, with 9 bases spanning the gap. The CDR3 has 14 residues. This CDR3 is CASSQEGGTYGYTF. Written as DNA, the CDR3 is TGTGCCAGCAGCCAAGAGGGGGGAACCTATGGCTACACCTTC.